This T cell receptor (beta chain) originates from a study of shared T cell receptors in the human thymus. The germline gives CDR1 LGHNA, CDR2 YNFKEQ. This CDR3 region has 15 residues. The V gene lost 2 bases and the J gene lost 3 bases, with 14 bases spanning the gap. Produced via immunoSEQ multiplex PCR; TCRdb's table is partial and in-frame only. The sample includes almost 550,000 clones, approximately 80% seen only once; the top ten take approximately 0.013%. In addition, the sample was reused for a study of human thymus T cells. That study reports: In unrelated individuals, thymic repertoires overlapped highly, according to related research.

Sequenced sample: thymocytes. The chain uses TRBV4-2 and TRBJ2-7, with no clear D. The receptor's source is a boy under two years old with a congenital heart defect. CDR3 nucleotide sequence: TGTGCCAGCAGCCAAATGCCCCCTACGGGCTACGAGCAGTACTTC. Translation gives CASSQMPPTGYEQYF.